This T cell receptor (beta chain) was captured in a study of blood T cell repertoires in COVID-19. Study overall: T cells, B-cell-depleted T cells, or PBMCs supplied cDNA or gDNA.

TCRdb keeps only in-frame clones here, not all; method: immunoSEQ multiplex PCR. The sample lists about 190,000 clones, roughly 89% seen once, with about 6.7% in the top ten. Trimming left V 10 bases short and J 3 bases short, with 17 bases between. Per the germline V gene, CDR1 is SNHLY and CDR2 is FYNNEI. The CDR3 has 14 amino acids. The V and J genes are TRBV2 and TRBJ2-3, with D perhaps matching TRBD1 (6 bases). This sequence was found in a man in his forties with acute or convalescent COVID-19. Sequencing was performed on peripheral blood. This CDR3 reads CATQRTDKTDTQYF. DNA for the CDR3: TGTGCCACTCAGCGGACAGACAAAACAGATACGCAGTATTTT.